This T cell receptor (beta chain) stems from a study of patients and donors after allogeneic stem cell transplantation. TCRdb re-called the RT-PCR reads with MiXCR, one entry per CDR3 protein. The data contain 200,000 to 250,000 distinct CDR3 sequences, approximately 14% of them seen just once; the ten biggest clones take up approximately 10%. Germline V lookup: CDR1 SGHTA, CDR2 FQGNSA. The V and J ends lost 2 bases and 5 bases respectively, with 12 bases between them. This CDR3 comprises 14 residues. V is TRBV7-2 and J is TRBJ1-1; D is undetermined. The source material was blood, either unsorted or a sorted T cell fraction (not recorded which). The source of this sequence is a human donor who was either an allogeneic HSCT recipient or a stem cell or donor lymphocyte infusion donor (not recorded which). It is not recorded whose cells these are; they may come from a transplant donor. In DNA, the CDR3 is TGTGCCAGCAGCTTAAATTTGGTTTGGACTGAAGCTTTCTTT. It specifies CASSLNLVWTEAFF. The whole variable domain, remainder taken from reference TRBV7-2 and TRBJ1-1, is GAGVSQSPSNKVTEKGKDVELRCDPISGHTALYWYRQSLGQGLEFLIYFQGNSAPDKSGLPSDRFSAERTGGSVSTLTIQRTQQEDSAVYLCASSLNLVWTEAFFGQGTRLTVV.